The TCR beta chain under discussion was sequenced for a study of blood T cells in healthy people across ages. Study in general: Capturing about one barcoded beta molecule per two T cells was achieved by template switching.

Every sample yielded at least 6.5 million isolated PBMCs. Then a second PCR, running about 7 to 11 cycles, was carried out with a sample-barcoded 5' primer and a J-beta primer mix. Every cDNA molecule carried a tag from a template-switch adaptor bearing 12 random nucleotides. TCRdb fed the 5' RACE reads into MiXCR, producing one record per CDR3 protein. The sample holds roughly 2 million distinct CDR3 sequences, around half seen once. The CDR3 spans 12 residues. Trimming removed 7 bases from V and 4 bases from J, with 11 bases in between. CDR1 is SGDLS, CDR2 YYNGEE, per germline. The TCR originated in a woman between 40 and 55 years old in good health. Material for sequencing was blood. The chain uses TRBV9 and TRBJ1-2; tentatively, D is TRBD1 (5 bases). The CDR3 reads CASEGGVYGYTF. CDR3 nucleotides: TGTGCCAGCGAGGGAGGGGTCTATGGCTACACCTTC.